The 4 T cell receptor beta chains in this list originate from one sample, sequenced in a study of OX40 agonist ivuxolimab in advanced cancers. Generated by immunoSEQ multiplex PCR, the TCRdb table keeps only in-frame clones and is missing some. Counted here are tens of thousands of clones, approximately 91% occurring once; the ten biggest clones make up over 9.5%. Sequenced material: CD4+ or CD8+ T cells sorted from blood, taken in a trial of the OX40 agonist ivuxolimab. The receptors were sampled from an adult with an advanced solid tumor such as melanoma, head and neck, liver or kidney cancer.

This clone is labeled as medium-sized. The rearrangement links TRBV19 to TRBJ2-1, with TRBD1 identical over 8 bases. CDR1 and CDR2 from the germline V gene are LNHDA and SQIVND (reference sequence). This CDR3 region has 14 residues. V lost 4 bases to trimming and J lost 4 bases; unmatched junction nucleotides: 3. CDR3 nucleotide sequence: TGTGCCAGTAGTACAGGGGGCGATTACAATGAGCAGTTCTTC. Translated, it gives CASSTGGDYNEQFF.

The chain employs TRBV6-5 and TRBJ1-1; 9 positions match TRBD1. This CDR3 comprises 14 residues. CDR1 and CDR2 (germline): MNHEY, SVGAGI. The ends lost 6 bases at V and 2 bases at J; junction bases unmatched: 4. DNA for the CDR3: TGTGCCAGCAGCGTGGGACAGGGAAACACTGAAGCTTTCTTT. Its translation: CASSVGQGNTEAFF.

The J gene is TRBJ2-5, the V gene TRBV29-1; D uncertain. The ends were cut back, 7 bases at V and 4 bases at J, with 13 bases in the middle. The germline V gene encodes CDR1 SQVTM and CDR2 ANQGSEA. The CDR3 has 12 amino acids. CDR3 DNA: TGCAGCGCCGATATCTCGGGAGAGACCCAGTACTTC. Translating it yields CSADISGETQYF.

V usage is TRBV7-9 and J usage is TRBJ2-1; D may be TRBD1 or TRBD2 (5 bases each). CDR3 size: 15 residues. V shed 1 base and J shed 3 bases, with 10 bases lying between them. From germline, CDR1 is SEHNR and CDR2 FQNEAQ (reference sequence). The CDR3 loop is CASSLVGGGYNEQFF. In DNA form, the CDR3 reads TGTGCCAGCAGCTTAGTGGGTGGGGGCTACAATGAGCAGTTCTTC.